This T cell receptor beta chain was observed in a study of T cells in Graves' hyperthyroidism and ophthalmopathy. Of note for this clonotype: A clone one base away is much larger, so this may be a read error.

With 0 bases clipped from V and 5 bases from J, the junction kept 5 bases outside the gene matches. This CDR3 spans 15 amino acids. Germline loops: CDR1 SGHRS, CDR2 YFSETQ. Amplification targeted TCR beta CDR3 regions from RNA transcripts. Primed by the HTBI set, a first-round RT-PCR was run on the TCR CDR3. One entry per CDR3 protein results from TCRdb running MiXCR on the multiplex PCR reads. The sample holds about 610,000 distinct CDR3 sequences, 35% to 55% seen once. The receptor comes from a woman aged 18-29 years with Graves' hyperthyroidism. What was sequenced was peripheral blood or thyroid tissue (not recorded which). The J gene is TRBJ2-7, the V gene TRBV5-1, with TRBD2 identical over 10 bases. The CDR3 DNA is TGCGCCAGCAGCTTGGCGGGACTAGCGAGAGACGAGCAGTACTTC. This gives the protein CASSLAGLARDEQYF.